This is a list of T cell receptor beta chains from one sample in a study of T-cell memory formation after mild COVID-19. TCRdb independently ran MiXCR on the 5' RACE reads; one entry per CDR3 protein. The table lists nearly 350,000 distinct CDR3 sequences, 10% to 15% of them singletons. The sample was PBMCs or a T cell subset sorted from them (not recorded which). The origin of the receptors is a man between 18 and 29 years old who had mild COVID-19 (a few samples of this study predate the infection). Cell type and time point are not known. Each CDR3 is given with its conserved first and last residue. The D gene is left open where the match is weak. A row's size may be missing; if present it is once, few, many or a size class.

TRBD2	TRBJ2-5	TRBV4-3	.	CASSQDRGGGVETQYF	TGCGCCAGCAGCCAAGATCGGGGGGGCGGTGTAGAGACCCAGTACTTC
.	TRBJ2-7	TRBV6-6	few	CASSPSWEQYF	TGTGCCAGCAGTCCCTCGTGGGAGCAGTACTTC
TRBD2	TRBJ2-1	TRBV19	.	CASSSSLAGSYNEQFF	TGTGCCAGTAGCAGCTCACTAGCGGGCTCCTACAATGAGCAGTTCTTC
.	TRBJ1-2	TRBV4-3	many	CASSQGAYGYTF	TGCGCCAGCAGCCAAGGGGCCTATGGCTACACCTTC
.	TRBJ1-1	TRBV5-5	few	CASSLGPDMNTEAFF	TGTGCCAGCAGCTTGGGTCCGGATATGAACACTGAAGCTTTCTTT
.	TRBJ1-1	TRBV9	few	CASSVALGVTEAFF	TGTGCCAGCAGCGTAGCTCTCGGAGTGACTGAAGCTTTCTTT
.	TRBJ2-2	TRBV7-8	many	CASSLDRTGELFF	TGTGCCAGCAGCTTAGATCGGACCGGGGAGCTGTTTTTT
TRBD2	TRBJ2-3	TRBV7-2	.	CASSRRLAGGRSDTDTQYF	TGTGCCAGCAGCAGAAGACTAGCGGGGGGACGGTCAGACACAGATACGCAGTATTTT
TRBD1	TRBJ2-3	TRBV7-2	.	CASSIQGAPDTQYF	TGTGCCAGCAGCATACAGGGGGCGCCAGATACGCAGTATTTT
TRBD1	TRBJ2-5	TRBV11-2	few	CASSFWRGRGQEGRTQYF	TGTGCCAGCAGCTTTTGGAGAGGCCGGGGACAGGAGGGGAGGACCCAGTACTTC
.	TRBJ2-5	TRBV18	.	CASSRAGDETQYF	TGTGCCAGCTCACGGGCAGGGGACGAGACCCAGTACTTC
.	TRBJ1-4	TRBV7-8	.	CASSRRRLATNEKLFF	TGTGCCAGCAGCCGCCGCCGGTTAGCAACTAATGAAAAACTGTTTTTT
.	TRBJ1-1	TRBV10-3	.	CAISHRDTEAFF	TGTGCCATCAGCCACAGGGACACTGAAGCTTTCTTT
.	TRBJ2-1	TRBV20-1	few	CSARDGGEQFF	TGCAGTGCTAGAGATGGCGGTGAGCAGTTCTTC
.	TRBJ2-3	TRBV29-1	few	CSVRTGKADTQYF	TGCAGCGTCCGAACAGGGAAAGCAGATACGCAGTATTTT
.	TRBJ1-1	TRBV6-5	many	CASSSGWDTEAFF	TGTGCCAGCAGTTCCGGGTGGGACACTGAAGCTTTCTTT
TRBD1	TRBJ1-4	TRBV4-3	.	CASSQRPERQGFNEKLFF	TGCGCCAGCAGCCAAAGACCTGAACGACAGGGTTTTAATGAAAAACTGTTTTTT
TRBD1	TRBJ2-1	TRBV5-4	.	CASSPGTGTYNEQFF	TGTGCCAGCAGCCCCGGGACAGGTACCTACAATGAGCAGTTCTTC
TRBD1	TRBJ1-6	TRBV7-9	few	CASRNDRGFTSPLHF	TGTGCCAGCAGAAATGACAGGGGTTTTACTTCACCCCTCCACTTT
.	TRBJ1-6	TRBV7-9	few	CASSLAGTLNSPLHF	TGTGCCAGCAGTTTGGCCGGGACACTTAATTCACCCCTCCACTTT
.	TRBJ2-3	TRBV20-1	few	CSARDWVGAADTQYF	TGCAGTGCTAGAGATTGGGTCGGGGCGGCAGATACGCAGTATTTT
TRBD2	TRBJ2-5	TRBV20-1	.	CSAKQRGSGTQYF	TGCAGTGCGAAACAGCGGGGGTCAGGGACCCAGTACTTC
.	TRBJ2-2	TRBV5-1	.	CASSFGTSTGELFF	TGCGCCAGCAGCTTTGGGACCAGCACCGGGGAGCTGTTTTTT
.	TRBJ1-5	TRBV27	.	CATGIRDQPQHF	TGTGCCACCGGGATCAGGGATCAGCCCCAGCATTTT
.	TRBJ2-5	TRBV6-5	.	CASSHPPETQYF	TGTGCCAGCAGTCACCCCCCGGAGACCCAGTACTTC
TRBD2	TRBJ2-3	TRBV7-9	.	CASSDGGRSTDTQYF	TGTGCCAGCAGCGACGGGGGGAGGAGCACAGATACGCAGTATTTT
TRBD1	TRBJ1-2	TRBV6-6	many	CASSYPGTGADGYTF	TGTGCCAGCAGTTACCCAGGGACAGGGGCGGATGGCTACACCTTC
TRBD2	TRBJ2-2	TRBV29-1	once	CSVRGRGANTGELFF	TGCAGCGTACGAGGGCGGGGGGCGAACACCGGGGAGCTGTTTTTT
.	TRBJ2-2	TRBV4-1	few	CASSHAGGELFF	TGCGCCAGCAGCCACGCGGGAGGGGAGCTGTTTTTT
.	TRBJ2-1	TRBV7-9	.	CASSLAQGRGIF	TGTGCCAGCAGCTTAGCCCAGGGTCGCGGGATCTTC
.	TRBJ2-3	TRBV18	.	CASSRGQSTDTQYF	TGTGCCAGCTCACGAGGCCAGAGCACAGATACGCAGTATTTT
.	TRBJ2-3	TRBV5-4	.	CASSLGTLPTDTQYF	TGTGCCAGCAGCTTAGGGACTCTCCCCACAGATACGCAGTATTTT
.	TRBJ1-2	TRBV6-5	few	CASSQQGTNYGYTF	TGTGCCAGCAGTCAACAGGGTACTAACTATGGCTACACCTTC
TRBD1	TRBJ2-3	TRBV6-6	.	CASAQPGQGGDTQYF	TGTGCCAGCGCGCAACCGGGACAGGGAGGAGATACGCAGTATTTT
.	TRBJ2-5	TRBV5-1	few	CASSLTPRGYQETQYF	TGCGCCAGCAGCTTGACCCCTCGGGGGTACCAAGAGACCCAGTACTTC
TRBD2	TRBJ2-1	TRBV3-1	few	CASSQEERGDYNEQFF	TGTGCCAGCAGCCAAGAAGAGCGGGGGGACTACAATGAGCAGTTCTTC
.	TRBJ2-3	TRBV7-2	few	CASSRPKGGSTDTQYF	TGTGCCAGCAGCAGACCAAAGGGGGGGTCCACAGATACGCAGTATTTT
.	TRBJ2-5	TRBV7-2	.	CASSLATGKETQYF	TGTGCCAGCAGCTTAGCGACGGGTAAAGAGACCCAGTACTTC
.	TRBJ1-1	TRBV20-1	few	CSAPRGTARAEAFF	TGCAGTGCTCCCCGGGGGACCGCGAGGGCTGAAGCTTTCTTT
TRBD2	TRBJ2-7	TRBV19	.	CASSIAGASYEQYF	TGTGCCAGTAGCATAGCGGGGGCCTCCTACGAGCAGTACTTC
TRBD1	TRBJ2-2	TRBV7-2	few	CASSTRFDRGNTGELFF	TGTGCCAGCAGCACCCGATTCGACAGGGGAAACACCGGGGAGCTGTTTTTT
.	TRBJ1-5	TRBV28	.	CASGMNQPQHF	TGTGCCAGCGGAATGAATCAGCCCCAGCATTTT
.	TRBJ2-3	TRBV9	few	CASSVTRVDTQYF	TGTGCCAGCAGCGTTACACGGGTGGATACGCAGTATTTT
.	TRBJ1-6	TRBV20-1	.	CSATDRVHNSPLHF	TGCAGTGCTACCGACAGAGTTCATAATTCACCCCTCCACTTT
.	TRBJ2-2	TRBV12-3/TRBV12-4	.	CASSSTGLGGGELFF	TGTGCCAGCAGTTCCACCGGCCTAGGCGGCGGGGAGCTGTTTTTT